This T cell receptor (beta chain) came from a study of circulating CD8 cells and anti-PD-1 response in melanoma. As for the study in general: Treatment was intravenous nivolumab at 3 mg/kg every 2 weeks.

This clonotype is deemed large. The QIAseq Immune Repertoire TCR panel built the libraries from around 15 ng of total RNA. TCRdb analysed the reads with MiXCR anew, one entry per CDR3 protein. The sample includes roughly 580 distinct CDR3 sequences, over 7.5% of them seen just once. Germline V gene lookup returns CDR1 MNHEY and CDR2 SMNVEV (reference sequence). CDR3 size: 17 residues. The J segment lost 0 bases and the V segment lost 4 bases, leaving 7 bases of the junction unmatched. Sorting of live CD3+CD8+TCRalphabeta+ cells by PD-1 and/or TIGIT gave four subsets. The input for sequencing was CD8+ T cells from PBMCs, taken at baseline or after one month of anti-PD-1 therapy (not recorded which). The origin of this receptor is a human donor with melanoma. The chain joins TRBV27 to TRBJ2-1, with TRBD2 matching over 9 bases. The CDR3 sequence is CASSSGGGGSSYNEQFF. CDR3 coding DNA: TGTGCCAGCAGTTCCGGCGGGGGGGGTAGCTCCTACAATGAGCAGTTCTTC.